Following are 8 T cell receptor beta chains from one sample sequenced in a study of cytomegalovirus exposure and HLA in healthy donors. PCR used 60 Vbeta primers and 13 Jbeta primers. Libraries were prepared by immunoSEQ multiplex PCR; TCRdb keeps only in-frame clonotypes and omits some of them. The profile covers 95,000 to 150,000 clones, with over 75% appearing a single time and approximately 4% taken by the ten largest. Sequencing was performed on PBMCs. The receptors here all came from a man aged 18 to 35 in good health and CMV-seropositive.

The chain combines TRBV5-6 with TRBJ2-1, with TRBD2 matching 10 bases. The length of the CDR3 is 16 residues. Germline CDR1 reads SGHDT; CDR2 reads YYEEEE. The V and J ends lost 4 bases and 5 bases, in that order; junction bases with no gene match: 9. CDR3 coding DNA: TGTGCCAGCAGCATGACGACCGGACTAGCGGACAATGAGCAGTTCTTC. Translation gives CASSMTTGLADNEQFF.

The chain links TRBV18 to TRBJ2-7; a possible D gene is TRBD1 (6 bases). This CDR3 has 17 residues. V lost 2 bases to trimming and J lost 4 bases, with 21 bases between them. The germline V gene has CDR1 KGHSH and CDR2 LQKENI. The CDR3, as DNA: TGTGCCAGCTCACCAGAGGGGGTCGGGGCCGCCGGATACGAGCAGTACTTC. Residues: CASSPEGVGAAGYEQYF.

The gene calls are TRBV2 and TRBJ2-3; possible D gene TRBD2, 5 bases. Germline lookup yields CDR1 SNHLY and CDR2 FYNNEI. The CDR3 consists of 14 residues. Trimming left V 10 bases short and J 2 bases short, with 16 bases between. CDR3 nucleotides: TGTGCCACTCCTCACGGACTGGCCACAGATACGCAGTATTTT. The encoded protein is CATPHGLATDTQYF. Combining the CDR3 with reference TRBV2 and TRBJ2-3 gives the whole variable domain EPEVTQTPSHQVTQMGQEVILRCVPISNHLYFYWYRQILGQKVEFLVSFYNNEISEKSEIFDDQFSVERPDGSNFTLKIRSTKLEDSAMYFCATPHGLATDTQYFGPGTRLTVL.

The count of this clone is one. The gene calls are TRBV18 and TRBJ2-3; 7 bases are a match to TRBD2. With V trimmed by 6 bases and J by 6 bases, 6 bases remained unmatched. CDR1 KGHSH and CDR2 LQKENI come from the germline V gene. The CDR3 runs to 13 residues. The chain's CDR3 is CASSPDGRDTQYF. In DNA, the CDR3 is TGTGCCAGCTCCCCCGACGGGAGGGATACGCAGTATTTT.

The V gene is TRBV6-4, the J gene TRBJ1-1; D not certain. Trimming removed 4 bases from V and 1 base from J, with 7 bases in between. This CDR3 is 13 amino acids long. CDR1 MRHNA and CDR2 SNTAGT come from the germline V gene. In DNA, the CDR3 is TGTGCCAGCAGTGTCGAGGAGAACACTGAAGCTTTCTTT. This gives the protein CASSVEENTEAFF.

This CDR3 is CASSLGSGRYEQYF. The CDR3 nucleotides are TGTGCCAGCAGCTTAGGTTCAGGGCGTTACGAGCAGTACTTC. This chain joins TRBV7-2 and TRBJ2-5; a weak D match, TRBD1 (5 bases). The DNA end is more similar to TRBJ2-7, so the J call may be wrong. The germline CDR1 and CDR2 sequences are SGHTA and FQGNSA. The CDR3 sequence is 14 residues long.

This chain uses TRBV18 with TRBJ1-1; D gene unclear. This CDR3 has 13 amino acids. CDR1 is KGHSH, CDR2 LQKENI, per germline. V was shortened by 3 bases and J by 5 bases, with 10 bases between the two germline ends. The CDR3 protein is CASSPGGETEAFF. CDR3 DNA sequence: TGTGCCAGCTCACCTGGCGGTGAAACTGAAGCTTTCTTT. Complete variable domain (other parts from reference TRBV18 and TRBJ1-1): NAGVMQNPRHLVRRRGQEARLRCSPMKGHSHVYWYRQLPEEGLKFMVYLQKENIIDESGMPKERFSAEFPKEGPSILRIQQVVRGDSAAYFCASSPGGETEAFFGQGTRLTVV.

The chain combines TRBV11-2 with TRBJ2-1; TRBD2 is a possible D gene (5 bases). Deletions cut 1 base from V and 0 bases from J, with 16 bases between. Per the germline V gene, CDR1 is SGHAT and CDR2 is FQNNGV. This CDR3 is 18 amino acids long. CDR3 nucleotides: TGTGCCAGCAGCTTAGTCTTTGGGCGGGTTAGCTCCTACAATGAGCAGTTCTTC. Its protein is CASSLVFGRVSSYNEQFF.